The present entry profiles one T cell receptor (beta chain) with its context. Some clones are missing from TCRdb's copy, which holds only in-frame ones; the method was immunoSEQ multiplex PCR. Of roughly 89,000 clones listed, about 93% were seen once; the top ten hold 1.5% to 2%. This record belongs to a study of T cell changes during pregnancy in multiple sclerosis. This receptor was taken from a female donor in good health, enrolled as a control in a pregnancy study. Sequencing used peripheral blood, obtained after pregnancy.

The CDR3 DNA reads TGCGCCAGCAGCCAAGAAGCAGGCGGGAGGGCTAACAATGAGCAGTTCTTC. Amino acids: CASSQEAGGRANNEQFF. V usage is TRBV4-1 and J usage is TRBJ2-1, with 9 positions matching TRBD2. The V gene's germline CDR1 is MGHRA and CDR2 YSYEKL. The CDR3 is 17 amino acids. The V and J ends lost 0 bases and 5 bases, in that order; junction bases with no gene match: 8.